This T cell receptor (beta chain) was documented in a study of shared clonotypes between healthy human individuals. Method: immunoSEQ multiplex PCR; TCRdb's copy keeps in-frame clones and lacks some. In the table there are under 750,000 clones, approximately 72% of which are singletons. Concerning this clone itself: Its antigen is not identified.

Healthy adults negative for HIV, lacking recent acute infections or vaccinations, served as donors. Regarding the study as a whole: Lower generation probabilities were found for non-shared clonotypes than for those shared by all four donors.

The CDR3 covers 14 residues. Trimming removed 4 bases from V and 5 bases from J, with 11 bases in between. CDR1 and CDR2 from the germline V gene are SGHDN and FVKESK. Sequenced input: memory CD4+ T cells sorted from blood. Described subset: CD45RA-negative fraction. The receptor's source is a woman aged 30 to 39 in good health. The V gene is TRBV14, the J gene TRBJ2-2; D perhaps matches TRBD2 (6 bases). DNA for the CDR3: TGTGCCAGCAGCCTTCTAAGCGGGACCGGGGAGCTGTTTTTT. Protein: CASSLLSGTGELFF.